One sample yielded the 30 T cell receptor beta chains listed below, sequenced in a study of early T cells in non-severe SARS-CoV-2 infection. TCRdb recomputed calls from the 5' RACE reads with MiXCR, one row per CDR3 protein. The table lists more than 65,000 distinct CDR3 sequences, 12% of them singletons. Sequenced material: whole blood. These receptors all come from an adult who was a healthcare worker with PCR-confirmed SARS-CoV-2 infection or an uninfected control (not recorded which).

There are many counts of this clonotype. One end of the junction fails to match germline, which may point to a read error. The chain couples TRBV28 to TRBJ1-2, with no clear D. In germline, CDR1 is MDHEN, CDR2 SYDVKM. The CDR3 sequence is 15 residues long. The CDR3 sequence is CASSINTRGNFGYTF. CDR3 nucleotides: TGTGCCAGCAGTATCAATACCCGGGGTAACTTTGGCTACACCTTC.

At least ten counts were recorded for this clonotype. CDR3 loop: CASRAPGQGHDEQFF. CDR3 DNA: TGTGCCAGCAGAGCGCCGGGACAGGGTCATGATGAGCAGTTCTTC. V and J are TRBV6-2 or TRBV6-3 and TRBJ2-1, with 9 positions matching TRBD1. V gave up 6 bases and J gave up 8 bases; unmatched junction bases: 11. Looked up from germline, CDR1 is MNHEY and CDR2 is SVGEGT. The length of the CDR3 is 15 residues.

This clonotype was detected many times. The CDR3 protein is CSASYNEQFF. The CDR3 DNA reads TGCAGTGCTAGCTACAATGAGCAGTTCTTC. The V call is TRBV20-1, the J call TRBJ2-1; D is unclear. The CDR3 length is 10 residues. The germline V gene encodes CDR1 DFQATT and CDR2 SNEGSKA (reference sequence). V was shortened by 3 bases and J by 3 bases, with 0 bases between the two germline ends.

This clonotype showed up many times. The chain joins TRBV11-2 to TRBJ2-2; D is unresolved. V lost 4 bases and J 6 bases, leaving 15 bases between the germline ends. This CDR3 region has 15 residues. CDR1 and CDR2 from the germline V gene are SGHAT and FQNNGV. The CDR3 DNA reads TGTGCCAGCAGCTCCCTAAAGGGCAGCGCCGGGGAGCTGTTTTTT. It translates to CASSSLKGSAGELFF.

This clonotype was recorded many times. This sequence joins TRBV29-1 and TRBJ2-3; possibly TRBD1 for D (7 bases). With 1 base removed from V and 2 bases from J, the gap between germline ends came to 19 bases. Germline lookup yields CDR1 SQVTM and CDR2 ANQGSEA. The CDR3 totals 17 residues. The CDR3 region is CSVEGGAGGTNTDTQYF. The CDR3 nucleotides are TGCAGCGTTGAAGGAGGGGCAGGGGGGACCAACACAGATACGCAGTATTTT.

This clonotype was seen many times. The chain employs TRBV20-1 and TRBJ2-1; TRBD2 matches 10 bases. Germline loops: CDR1 DFQATT, CDR2 SNEGSKA (reference sequence). Trimming took 1 base from V and 8 from J; bases not matched to a gene: 8. The CDR3 length is 15 residues. CDR3 sequence reads: CSARVAGGGIYEQFF. CDR3 nucleotides: TGCAGTGCTAGAGTAGCGGGGGGCGGTATATATGAGCAGTTCTTC.

This clonotype has at least ten counts. The rearrangement uses TRBV30 and TRBJ1-1; tentatively, D is TRBD1 (6 bases). Germline CDR1 is GTSNPN and CDR2 is SVGIG (reference sequence). The CDR3 has 13 residues. V was clipped by 5 bases and J by 1 base, with 11 bases between them. The CDR3 loop reads CAWRGHPNTEAFF. The CDR3 DNA reads as TGTGCCTGGCGGGGACACCCGAACACTGAAGCTTTCTTT.

This clonotype was observed at least ten times. J is TRBJ2-3 and V is TRBV11-2; D may correspond to TRBD1 or TRBD2 (5 bases each). From germline, CDR1 is SGHAT and CDR2 FQNNGV. This CDR3 region has 15 residues. V lost 4 bases and J lost 0, with 11 bases in between. The chain's CDR3 is CASSSRWDSTDTQYF. CDR3 nucleotide sequence: TGTGCCAGCAGCTCACGTTGGGACAGCACAGATACGCAGTATTTT.

The table lists this clonotype with many counts. This chain uses TRBV28 with TRBJ2-7; D is uncertain. CDR3 size: 16 residues. Per the germline V gene, CDR1 is MDHEN and CDR2 is SYDVKM. Trimming pared 5 bases from V and 5 bases from J, leaving 22 bases between. The DNA for the CDR3 is TGTGCCAGCAGTCTCTCTCAATTTTTGGGCCCTGACGAGCAGTACTTC. Its translation: CASSLSQFLGPDEQYF.

The rearrangement joins TRBV4-3 to TRBJ2-3; D gene ambiguous. The CDR3 contains 11 residues. CDR1 is LGHNA, CDR2 YSLEER, per germline. Trimming stripped 4 bases from V and 5 bases from J, with 4 bases between. The CDR3: CASSPGDTQYF. In DNA form, the CDR3 reads TGCGCCAGCAGCCCAGGAGATACGCAGTATTTT.

V gene TRBV12-3 or TRBV12-4 combines with J gene TRBJ1-5; TRBD1 might be the D (5 bases). V lost 1 base, J lost 6 bases, and 10 bases lay in between. CDR3 size: 14 residues. The CDR3 bases are TGTGCCAGCAGTTTAGGGTCAGGGCGTCAGCCCCAGCATTTT. It encodes CASSLGSGRQPQHF.

This clonotype was observed many times. V and J are TRBV7-8 and TRBJ1-4, with a possible D match to TRBD1 (5 bases). Germline V lookup: CDR1 SGHVS, CDR2 FQNEAQ. Trimming removed 5 bases at V and 5 bases at J, with 24 bases between. The CDR3 runs 18 residues. The CDR3 DNA is TGTGCCAGCAGCCCAAGCCCTCAGAGGGGAGGAAAGAATGAAAAACTGTTTTTT. Its translation is CASSPSPQRGGKNEKLFF.

This clonotype was recorded many times. The V call is TRBV6-6, the J call TRBJ1-5, with D hard to call. The V and J ends lost 5 bases and 3 bases respectively, with 11 bases between them. Germline loops: CDR1 MNHNY, CDR2 SVGAGI (reference sequence). The CDR3 has 14 amino acids. The DNA of the CDR3 is TGTGCCAGCAGTCACCGGGAGACCAATCAGCCCCAGCATTTT. This encodes CASSHRETNQPQHF.

This clonotype was detected many times. The rearrangement joins TRBV18 to TRBJ2-7; TRBD1 matches at 9 bases. Germline CDR1 reads KGHSH; CDR2 reads LQKENI. The CDR3 spans 15 residues. V shed 2 bases and J 3 bases; nucleotides not matched to a gene: 5. CDR3 loop: CASSPRGQGNYEQYF. The CDR3 region has the DNA TGTGCCAGCTCACCAAGGGGACAGGGTAACTACGAGCAGTACTTC.

This clonotype has ten or more counts. The chain combines TRBV29-1 with TRBJ2-1; D unresolved. V lost 2 bases and J lost 6, with 8 bases in between. Germline V CDR1 and CDR2: SQVTM, ANQGSEA. This CDR3 region has 12 residues. The CDR3 loop is CSVESLGNEQFF. CDR3 nucleotides: TGCAGCGTTGAATCCCTGGGCAATGAGCAGTTCTTC.

This clonotype showed up many times. The chain is built from TRBV18 and TRBJ1-4; no firm D call. Germline V gene sequence: CDR1 KGHSH, CDR2 LQKENI. Deletions cut 1 base from V and 7 bases from J, with 13 bases between. The CDR3 runs 15 residues. CDR3 coding DNA: TGTGCCAGCTCACCACGGTGGGCCAGACGTGAAAAACTGTTTTTT. It specifies CASSPRWARREKLFF.

Relative to its sample, this clonotype is medium-sized. The V and J genes are TRBV20-1 and TRBJ1-2; TRBD1 aligns across 7 bases. Germline loops: CDR1 DFQATT, CDR2 SNEGSKA (reference sequence). The J segment lost 4 bases and the V segment lost 0 bases, leaving 8 bases of the junction unmatched. The CDR3 contains 15 residues. The CDR3 spells CSARDREGAGYGYTF. Written as DNA, the CDR3 is TGCAGTGCTAGAGATCGTGAGGGGGCCGGCTATGGCTACACCTTC.

This clonotype was counted at least ten times. The chain recombines TRBV11-2 with TRBJ2-6; D is perhaps TRBD1 (6 bases). The germline V and J ends were trimmed by 4 bases and 4 bases, with 14 bases remaining between them. This CDR3 region has 16 residues. Per germline, CDR1 SGHAT and CDR2 FQNNGV. The CDR3 reads CASSSGQLGGANVLTF. CDR3 nucleotide sequence: TGTGCCAGCAGCTCAGGACAGCTTGGGGGGGCCAACGTCCTGACTTTC.

In regard to this clonotype: A much larger clone lies one base from this, so it may be a read error. The chain combines TRBV18 with TRBJ1-5, with D unclear. The CDR3 is 16 residues long. CDR1 is KGHSH and CDR2 is LQKENI in the germline V gene. V was clipped by 4 bases and J by 0 bases, with 13 bases between them. The CDR3 region has the DNA TGTGCCAGCTCACTACCGGCGTCTTATAGCAATCAGCCCCAGCATTTT. It translates to CASSLPASYSNQPQHF.

This clonotype was counted many times. The rearrangement uses TRBV6-2 or TRBV6-3 and TRBJ2-1, with D tentatively TRBD1 or TRBD2 (5 bases each). The germline V and J ends were trimmed by 7 bases and 7 bases, with 17 bases remaining between them. Germline-derived CDR1 and CDR2 are MNHEY and SVGEGT. CDR3 size: 14 residues. CDR3 DNA: TGTGCCAGCACTCGGGACGCCGGCGGTAATGAGCAGTTCTTC. It encodes CASTRDAGGNEQFF.

This clonotype came up many times. The rearrangement links TRBV20-1 to TRBJ2-7, with TRBD1 matching over 10 bases. CDR1 and CDR2 (germline): DFQATT, SNEGSKA (reference sequence). V gave up 5 bases and J gave up 4 bases; unmatched junction bases: 5. The CDR3 loop spans 13 amino acids. CDR3 DNA: TGCAGTGCTTACCAGGGACAGGGGTACGAGCAGTACTTC. Amino acids: CSAYQGQGYEQYF.

There are many counts of this clonotype. The genes are TRBV29-1 and TRBJ2-3; D not resolved. Germline loops: CDR1 SQVTM, CDR2 ANQGSEA. This CDR3 contains 10 residues. Trimming stripped 5 bases from V and 6 bases from J, with 6 bases between. The CDR3 region is CSVLTDTQYF. The DNA for the CDR3 is TGCAGCGTTTTAACGGATACGCAGTATTTT.

This chain links TRBV7-2 with TRBJ1-4, with D uncertain. Trimming shortened V by 3 bases and J by 6 bases, and 5 bases separated the two germline ends. The germline V gene encodes CDR1 SGHTA and CDR2 FQGNSA. The CDR3 length is 12 residues. CDR3 bases: TGTGCCAGCAGCTTCATGTATGAAAAACTGTTTTTT. Amino acids: CASSFMYEKLFF.

This clonotype was recorded many times. This chain links TRBV28 with TRBJ2-7; unclear D gene. Looked up from germline, CDR1 is MDHEN and CDR2 is SYDVKM. Trimming removed 3 bases from V and 7 bases from J, with 16 bases in between. The CDR3 runs to 14 residues. The CDR3 DNA reads as TGTGCCAGCAGTTTGAACAGTGGCTCACGGGAGCAGTACTTC. It is translated as CASSLNSGSREQYF. Together with reference TRBV28 and TRBJ2-7, the CDR3 gives the full variable domain: DVKVTQSSRYLVKRTGEKVFLECVQDMDHENMFWYRQDPGLGLRLIYFSYDVKMKEKGDIPEGYSVSREKKERFSLILESASTNQTSMYLCASSLNSGSREQYFGPGTRLTVT.

This chain links TRBV7-9 with TRBJ1-5, with 7 bases matching TRBD1. CDR3 length equals 14 residues. The trim removed 4 bases at V and 3 bases at J, leaving 3 bases unmatched. Germline V gives CDR1 SEHNR, CDR2 FQNEAQ (reference sequence). CDR3 loop: CASSSTGDNQPQHF. DNA for the CDR3: TGTGCCAGCAGCTCAACAGGGGACAATCAGCCCCAGCATTTT.

The table lists this clonotype with many counts. The chain has TRBV7-9 and TRBJ2-3, with D perhaps TRBD1 (5 bases). The CDR3 is 17 residues long. CDR1 and CDR2 (germline): SEHNR, FQNEAQ (reference sequence). V lost 1 base and J 3 bases, leaving 17 bases between the germline ends. The CDR3 region is CASSLVHPGRVTDTQYF. The CDR3 DNA sequence: TGTGCCAGCAGCTTAGTACATCCAGGGCGTGTGACAGATACGCAGTATTTT.

The rearrangement links TRBV15 to TRBJ2-1; D is possibly TRBD1 (5 bases). Germline lookup yields CDR1 LNHNV and CDR2 YYDKDF (reference sequence). The ends were cut back, 0 bases at V and 13 bases at J, with 13 bases in the middle. This CDR3 is built from 13 residues. Written as DNA, the CDR3 is TGTGCCACCAGCAGAGAAGAGTTAGGGGCTCAGTTCTTC. It is translated as CATSREELGAQFF.

This clonotype was picked up many times. The J gene is TRBJ2-3, the V gene TRBV28; no firm D call. Per germline, CDR1 MDHEN and CDR2 SYDVKM. V shed 4 bases and J shed 2 bases, with 10 bases lying between them. CDR3 size: 14 residues. The DNA of the CDR3 is TGTGCCAGCAGTTCCGGGCAATACACAGATACGCAGTATTTT. The encoded protein is CASSSGQYTDTQYF.

This clonotype was counted many times. This chain uses TRBV7-2 with TRBJ1-1; D might be TRBD1 (5 bases). The CDR3 has 14 residues. V shed 8 bases and J shed 1 base, with 14 bases lying between them. CDR1 and CDR2 (germline): SGHTA, FQGNSA. Here the CDR3 reads CASGTLSANTEAFF. CDR3 coding DNA: TGTGCCAGCGGGACGCTCTCGGCGAACACTGAAGCTTTCTTT. Together with reference TRBV7-2 and TRBJ1-1, the CDR3 gives the full variable domain: GAGVSQSPSNKVTEKGKDVELRCDPISGHTALYWYRQSLGQGLEFLIYFQGNSAPDKSGLPSDRFSAERTGGSVSTLTIQRTQQEDSAVYLCASGTLSANTEAFFGQGTRLTVV.

This clonotype was found many times. The rearrangement links TRBV7-9 to TRBJ2-7, with no clear D. Trimming removed 0 bases at V and 3 bases at J, with 9 bases between. CDR3 length equals 14 residues. Germline V gives CDR1 SEHNR, CDR2 FQNEAQ (reference sequence). The CDR3 is CASSLAGRDYEQYF. DNA of the CDR3: TGTGCCAGCAGCTTAGCGGGCAGAGACTACGAGCAGTACTTC.